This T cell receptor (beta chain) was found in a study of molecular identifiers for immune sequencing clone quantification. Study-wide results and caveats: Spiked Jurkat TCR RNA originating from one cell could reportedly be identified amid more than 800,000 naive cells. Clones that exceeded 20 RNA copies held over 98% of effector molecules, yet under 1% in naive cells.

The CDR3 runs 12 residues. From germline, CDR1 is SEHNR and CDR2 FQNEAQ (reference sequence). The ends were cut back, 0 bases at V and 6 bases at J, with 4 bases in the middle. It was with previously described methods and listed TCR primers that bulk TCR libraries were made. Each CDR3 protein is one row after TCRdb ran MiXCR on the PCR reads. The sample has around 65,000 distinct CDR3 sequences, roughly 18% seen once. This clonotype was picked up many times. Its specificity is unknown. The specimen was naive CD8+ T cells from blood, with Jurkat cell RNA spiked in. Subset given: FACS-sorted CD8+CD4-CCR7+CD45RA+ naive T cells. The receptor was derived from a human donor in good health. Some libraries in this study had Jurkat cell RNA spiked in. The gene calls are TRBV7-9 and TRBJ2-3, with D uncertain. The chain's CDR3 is CASSLAVDTQYF. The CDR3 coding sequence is TGTGCCAGCAGCTTAGCAGTGGATACGCAGTATTTT.